The clone carrying this T cell receptor (beta chain) was picked up a small number of times. The TCRbeta library was prepared with unique molecular identifiers. TCRdb re-called the PCR reads with MiXCR, one entry per CDR3 protein. The sample yields just over 350,000 distinct CDR3 sequences, about 14% seen once. This sample was taken from a study of T-cell reconstitution after alpha-beta-depleted transplantation in children. The TCR sequence derives from a human donor who donated a stem cell graft to a child with Fanconi anemia. The source material was PBMCs, sampled from the stem cell graft.

CDR3 in DNA: TGCAGTGCAACGGATCCACGTGACGCCTACGAGCAGTACTTC. The encoded protein is CSATDPRDAYEQYF. The V gene is TRBV20-1, the J gene TRBJ2-7; D gene ambiguous. The germline V gene encodes CDR1 DFQATT and CDR2 SNEGSKA (reference sequence). This CDR3 has 14 residues. Trimming cost V 6 bases and J 2 bases, with 17 bases left between them.